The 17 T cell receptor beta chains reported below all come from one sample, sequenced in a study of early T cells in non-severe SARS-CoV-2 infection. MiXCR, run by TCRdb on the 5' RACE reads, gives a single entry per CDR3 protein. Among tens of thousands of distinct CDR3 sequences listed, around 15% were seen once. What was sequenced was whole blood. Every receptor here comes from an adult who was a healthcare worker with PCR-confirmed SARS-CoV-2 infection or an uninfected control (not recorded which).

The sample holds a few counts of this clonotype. CDR3 in DNA: TGCAGCGTTGAGCACAATGAGCAGTTCTTC. Its translation is CSVEHNEQFF. The rearrangement uses TRBV29-1 and TRBJ2-1; D is uncertain. The V end was cut by 3 bases, the J end by 5 bases, with 2 bases between. CDR3 length: 10 amino acids. Germline V gene lookup returns CDR1 SQVTM and CDR2 ANQGSEA.

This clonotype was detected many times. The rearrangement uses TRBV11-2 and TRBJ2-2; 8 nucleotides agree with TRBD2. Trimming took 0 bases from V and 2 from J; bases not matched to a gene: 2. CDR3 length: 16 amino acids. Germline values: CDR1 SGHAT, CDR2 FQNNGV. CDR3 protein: CASSLELAANTGELFF. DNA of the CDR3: TGTGCCAGCAGCTTAGAACTAGCGGCAAACACCGGGGAGCTGTTTTTT.

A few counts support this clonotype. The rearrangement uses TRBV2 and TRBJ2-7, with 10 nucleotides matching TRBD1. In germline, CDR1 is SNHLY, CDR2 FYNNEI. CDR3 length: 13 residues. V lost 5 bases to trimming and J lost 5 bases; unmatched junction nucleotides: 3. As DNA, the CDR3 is TGTGCCAGCAGTTCTGGACAGGGGGACGAGCAGTACTTC. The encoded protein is CASSSGQGDEQYF.

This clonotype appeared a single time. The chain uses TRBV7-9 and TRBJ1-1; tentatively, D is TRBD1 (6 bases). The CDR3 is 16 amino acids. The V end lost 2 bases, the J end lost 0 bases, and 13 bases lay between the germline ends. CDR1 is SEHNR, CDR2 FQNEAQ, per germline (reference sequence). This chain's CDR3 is CASSLRDILMNTEAFF. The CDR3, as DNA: TGTGCCAGCAGCTTACGGGACATACTCATGAACACTGAAGCTTTCTTT.

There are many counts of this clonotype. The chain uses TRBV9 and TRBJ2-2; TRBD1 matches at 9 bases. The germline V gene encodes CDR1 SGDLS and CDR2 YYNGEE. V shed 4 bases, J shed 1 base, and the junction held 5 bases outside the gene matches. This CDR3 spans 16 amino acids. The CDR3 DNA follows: TGTGCCAGCAGCCCCCAGACAGGGGGGAACACCGGGGAGCTGTTTTTT. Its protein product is CASSPQTGGNTGELFF.

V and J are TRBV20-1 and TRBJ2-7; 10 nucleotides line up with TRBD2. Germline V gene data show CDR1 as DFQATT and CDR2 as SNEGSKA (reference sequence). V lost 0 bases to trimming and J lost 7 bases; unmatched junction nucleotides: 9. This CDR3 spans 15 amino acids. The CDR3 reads CSARDRLAGVREQYF. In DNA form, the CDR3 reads TGCAGTGCTAGAGATAGGCTAGCGGGAGTGAGGGAGCAGTACTTC.

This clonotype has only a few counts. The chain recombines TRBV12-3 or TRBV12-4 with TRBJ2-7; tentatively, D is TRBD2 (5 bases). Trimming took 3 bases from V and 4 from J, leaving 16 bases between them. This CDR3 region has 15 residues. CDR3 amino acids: CASSFAQRQVYEQYF. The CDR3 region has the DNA TGTGCCAGCAGTTTCGCCCAGCGGCAAGTGTACGAGCAGTACTTC.

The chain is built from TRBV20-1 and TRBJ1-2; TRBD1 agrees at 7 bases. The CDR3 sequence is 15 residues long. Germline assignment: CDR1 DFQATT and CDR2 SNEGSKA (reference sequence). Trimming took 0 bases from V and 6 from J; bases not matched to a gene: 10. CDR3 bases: TGCAGTGCTAGAGATTCGGAGGGGGCAGGAAATGGCTACACCTTC. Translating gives CSARDSEGAGNGYTF.

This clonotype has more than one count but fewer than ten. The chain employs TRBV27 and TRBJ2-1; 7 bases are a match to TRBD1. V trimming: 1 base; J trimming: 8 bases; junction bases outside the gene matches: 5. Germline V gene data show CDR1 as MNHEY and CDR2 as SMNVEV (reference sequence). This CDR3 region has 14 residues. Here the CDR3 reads CASSLWTGSDEQFF. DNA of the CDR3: TGTGCCAGCAGTTTATGGACAGGCAGCGATGAGCAGTTCTTC.

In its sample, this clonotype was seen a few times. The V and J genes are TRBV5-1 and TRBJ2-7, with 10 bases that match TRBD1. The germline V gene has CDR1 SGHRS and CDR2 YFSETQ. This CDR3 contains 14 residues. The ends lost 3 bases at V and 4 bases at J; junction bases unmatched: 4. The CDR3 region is CASSWGTGDYEQYF. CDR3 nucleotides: TGCGCCAGCAGCTGGGGGACAGGGGATTACGAGCAGTACTTC.

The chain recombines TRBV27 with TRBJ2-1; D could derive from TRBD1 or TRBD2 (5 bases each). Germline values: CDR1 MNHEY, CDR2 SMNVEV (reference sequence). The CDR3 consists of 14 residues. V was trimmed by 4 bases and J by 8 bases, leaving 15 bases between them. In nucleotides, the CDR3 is TGTGCCAGCAGTTCACTATTAACGGGGCATGAGCAGTTCTTC. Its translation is CASSSLLTGHEQFF.

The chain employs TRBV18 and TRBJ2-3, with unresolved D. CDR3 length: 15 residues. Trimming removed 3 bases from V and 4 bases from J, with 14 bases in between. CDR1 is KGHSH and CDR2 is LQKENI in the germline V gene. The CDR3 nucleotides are TGTGCCAGCTCACCCGATTTATTCAGCGCAGATACGCAGTATTTT. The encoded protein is CASSPDLFSADTQYF. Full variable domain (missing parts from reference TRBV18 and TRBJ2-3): NAGVMQNPRHLVRRRGQEARLRCSPMKGHSHVYWYRQLPEEGLKFMVYLQKENIIDESGMPKERFSAEFPKEGPSILRIQQVVRGDSAAYFCASSPDLFSADTQYFGPGTRLTVL.

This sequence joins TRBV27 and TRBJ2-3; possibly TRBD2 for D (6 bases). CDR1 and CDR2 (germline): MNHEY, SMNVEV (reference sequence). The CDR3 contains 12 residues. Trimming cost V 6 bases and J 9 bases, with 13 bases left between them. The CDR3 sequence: CASSHTSITQYF. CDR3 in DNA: TGTGCCAGCAGCCACACTAGCATAACGCAGTATTTT.

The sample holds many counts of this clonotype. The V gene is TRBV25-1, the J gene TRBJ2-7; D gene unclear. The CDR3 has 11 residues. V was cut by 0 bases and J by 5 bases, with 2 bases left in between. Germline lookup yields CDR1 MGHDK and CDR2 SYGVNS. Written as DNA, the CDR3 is TGTGCCAGCAGTGAATACAACGAGCAGTACTTC. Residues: CASSEYNEQYF.

CDR3 amino acids: CASSFGTGPVDTQYF. The CDR3 nucleotides read TGCGCCAGCAGCTTTGGGACAGGCCCAGTAGATACGCAGTATTTT. The chain couples TRBV5-1 to TRBJ2-3, with TRBD1 matching 8 bases. Germline-derived CDR1 and CDR2 are SGHRS and YFSETQ. The CDR3 is 15 amino acids. Trimming removed 2 bases from V and 5 bases from J; junction bases left unmatched: 7.

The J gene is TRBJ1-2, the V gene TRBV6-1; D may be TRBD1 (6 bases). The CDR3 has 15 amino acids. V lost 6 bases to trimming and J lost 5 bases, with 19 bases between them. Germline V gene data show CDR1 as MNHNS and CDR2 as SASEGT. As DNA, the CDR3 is TGTGCCAGCAGCCACTCCTTGACAGGCCCTTATGGCTACACCTTC. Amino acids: CASSHSLTGPYGYTF.

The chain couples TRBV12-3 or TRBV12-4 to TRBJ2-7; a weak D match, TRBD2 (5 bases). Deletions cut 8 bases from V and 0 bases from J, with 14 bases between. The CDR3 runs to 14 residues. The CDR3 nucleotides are TGTGCCAGCTCCGACCTGGGAGCCTCCTACGAGCAGTACTTC. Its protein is CASSDLGASYEQYF.